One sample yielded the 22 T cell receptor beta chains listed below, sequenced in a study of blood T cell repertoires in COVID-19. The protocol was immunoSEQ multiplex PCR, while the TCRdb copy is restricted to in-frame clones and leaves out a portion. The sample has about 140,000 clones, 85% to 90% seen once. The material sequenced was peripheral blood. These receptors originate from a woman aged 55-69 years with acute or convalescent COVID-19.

The CDR3 nucleotides are TGTGCCAGCAGCCAACGGGACAGGGGGCTTGAGCAGTACTTC. This encodes CASSQRDRGLEQYF. V usage is TRBV14 and J usage is TRBJ2-7, with TRBD1 matching 12 bases. The CDR3 has 14 amino acids. Germline V gives CDR1 SGHDN, CDR2 FVKESK. Losses at the gene ends were 2 bases for V and 7 bases for J; bases not matched to a gene: 3.

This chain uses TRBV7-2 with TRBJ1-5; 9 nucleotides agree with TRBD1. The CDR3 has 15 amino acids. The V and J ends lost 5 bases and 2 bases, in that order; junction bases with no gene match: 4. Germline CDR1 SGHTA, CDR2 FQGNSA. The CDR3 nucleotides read TGTGCCAGCAGCCCGGGACAGGGTGGCAATCAGCCCCAGCATTTT. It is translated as CASSPGQGGNQPQHF.

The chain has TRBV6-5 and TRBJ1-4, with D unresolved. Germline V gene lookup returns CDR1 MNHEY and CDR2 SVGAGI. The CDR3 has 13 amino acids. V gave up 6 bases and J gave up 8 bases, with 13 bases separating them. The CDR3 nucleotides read TGTGCCAGCAGGGACTTAAACTCGGAAAAACTGTTTTTT. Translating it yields CASRDLNSEKLFF.

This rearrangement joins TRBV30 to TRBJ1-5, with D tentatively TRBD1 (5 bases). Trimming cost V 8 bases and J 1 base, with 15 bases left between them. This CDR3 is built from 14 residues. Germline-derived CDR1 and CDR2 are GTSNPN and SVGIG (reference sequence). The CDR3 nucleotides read TGTGCCCTTACTTCCCGGGGGAGCAATCAGCCCCAGCATTTT. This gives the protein CALTSRGSNQPQHF. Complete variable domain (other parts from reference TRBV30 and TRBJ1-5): SQTIHQWPATLVQPVGSPLSLECTVEGTSNPNLYWYRQAAGRGLQLLFYSVGIGQISSEVPQNLSASRPQDRQFILSSKKLLLSDSGFYLCALTSRGSNQPQHFGDGTRLSIL.

In nucleotides, the CDR3 is TGTGCCAGCAGCTTTTCCGAGGGCACTGAAGCTTTCTTT. Its translation: CASSFSEGTEAFF. V is TRBV7-8 and J is TRBJ1-1; D not resolved. Germline CDR1 SGHVS, CDR2 FQNEAQ. V shed 3 bases and J shed 4 bases, with 9 bases lying between them. The CDR3 covers 13 residues.

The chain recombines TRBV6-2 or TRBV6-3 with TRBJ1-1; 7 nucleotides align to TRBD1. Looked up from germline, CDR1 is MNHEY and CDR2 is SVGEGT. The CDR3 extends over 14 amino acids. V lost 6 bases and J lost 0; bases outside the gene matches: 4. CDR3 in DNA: TGTGCCAGCAGCCAAACAGGGGTGAACACTGAAGCTTTCTTT. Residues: CASSQTGVNTEAFF.

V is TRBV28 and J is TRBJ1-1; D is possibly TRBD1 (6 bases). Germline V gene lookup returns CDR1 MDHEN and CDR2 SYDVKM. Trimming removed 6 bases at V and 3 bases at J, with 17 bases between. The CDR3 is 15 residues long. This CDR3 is CASSPPGQLYTEAFF. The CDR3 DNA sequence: TGTGCCAGCAGCCCCCCTGGACAGTTATACACTGAAGCTTTCTTT.

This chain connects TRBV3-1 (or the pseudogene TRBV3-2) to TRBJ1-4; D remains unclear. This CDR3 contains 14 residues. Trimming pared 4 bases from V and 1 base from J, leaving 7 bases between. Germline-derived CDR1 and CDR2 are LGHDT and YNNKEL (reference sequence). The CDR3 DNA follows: TGTGCCAGCAGCCCCCGGGGAACTAATGAAAAACTGTTTTTT. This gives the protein CASSPRGTNEKLFF.

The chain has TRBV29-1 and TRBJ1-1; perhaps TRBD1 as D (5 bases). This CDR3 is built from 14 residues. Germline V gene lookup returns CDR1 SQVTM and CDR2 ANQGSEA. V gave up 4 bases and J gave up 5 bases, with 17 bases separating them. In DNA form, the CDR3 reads TGCAGCGTTGGGACATTCTCTTTCGGTACTGAAGCTTTCTTT. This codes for CSVGTFSFGTEAFF.

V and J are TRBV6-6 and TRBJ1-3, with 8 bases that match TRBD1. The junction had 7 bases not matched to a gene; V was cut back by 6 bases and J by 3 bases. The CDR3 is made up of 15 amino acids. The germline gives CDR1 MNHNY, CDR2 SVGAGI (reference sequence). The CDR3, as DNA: TGTGCCAGCAGGAAGGGACAGGCTGGTGGAAACACCATATATTTT. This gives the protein CASRKGQAGGNTIYF.

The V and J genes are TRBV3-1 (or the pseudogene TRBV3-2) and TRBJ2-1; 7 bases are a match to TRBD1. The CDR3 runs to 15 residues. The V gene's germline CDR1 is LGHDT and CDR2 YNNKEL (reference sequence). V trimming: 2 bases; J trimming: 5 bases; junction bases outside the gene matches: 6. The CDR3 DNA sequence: TGTGCCAGCAGCCAATGGACAGGTCAAAACAATGAGCAGTTCTTC. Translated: CASSQWTGQNNEQFF.

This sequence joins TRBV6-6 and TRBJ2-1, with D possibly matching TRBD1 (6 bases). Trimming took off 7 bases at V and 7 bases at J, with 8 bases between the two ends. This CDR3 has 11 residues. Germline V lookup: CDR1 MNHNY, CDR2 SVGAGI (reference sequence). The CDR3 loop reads CASKGVNEQFF. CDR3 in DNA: TGTGCCAGCAAGGGGGTTAATGAGCAGTTCTTC.

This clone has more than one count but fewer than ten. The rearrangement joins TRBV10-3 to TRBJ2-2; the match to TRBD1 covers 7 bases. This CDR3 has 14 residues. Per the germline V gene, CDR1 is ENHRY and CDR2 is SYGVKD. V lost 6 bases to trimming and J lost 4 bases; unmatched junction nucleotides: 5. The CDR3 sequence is CAISDREGTGELFF. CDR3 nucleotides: TGTGCCATCAGCGACAGGGAAGGCACCGGGGAGCTGTTTTTT.

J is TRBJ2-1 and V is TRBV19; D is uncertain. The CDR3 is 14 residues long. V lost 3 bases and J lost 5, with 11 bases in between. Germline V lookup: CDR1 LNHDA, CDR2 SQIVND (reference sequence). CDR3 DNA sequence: TGTGCCAGTAGTATGGGCCACAAAGACAATGAGCAGTTCTTC. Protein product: CASSMGHKDNEQFF.

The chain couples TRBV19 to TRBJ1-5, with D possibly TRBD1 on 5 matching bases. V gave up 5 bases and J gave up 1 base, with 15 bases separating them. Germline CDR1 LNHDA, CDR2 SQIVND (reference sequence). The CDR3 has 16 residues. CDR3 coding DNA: TGTGCCAGTAGTTCGGCCGTGGGGCGGAGCAATCAGCCCCAGCATTTT. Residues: CASSSAVGRSNQPQHF.

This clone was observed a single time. CDR3 in amino acids: CASRDRKLAKNIQYF. Written as DNA, the CDR3 is TGTGCCAGTAGGGACAGGAAACTAGCCAAAAACATTCAGTACTTC. This chain uses TRBV19 with TRBJ2-4, with 7 positions matching TRBD1. CDR3 length equals 15 residues. Germline CDR1 is LNHDA and CDR2 is SQIVND (reference sequence). V lost 6 bases, J lost 0 bases, and 5 bases stayed unmatched. Using reference TRBV19 and TRBJ2-4 for the parts outside the CDR3, the full variable domain is DGGITQSPKYLFRKEGQNVTLSCEQNLNHDAMYWYRQDPGQGLRLIYYSQIVNDFQKGDIAEGYSVSREKKESFPLTVTSAQKNPTAFYLCASRDRKLAKNIQYFGAGTRLSVL.

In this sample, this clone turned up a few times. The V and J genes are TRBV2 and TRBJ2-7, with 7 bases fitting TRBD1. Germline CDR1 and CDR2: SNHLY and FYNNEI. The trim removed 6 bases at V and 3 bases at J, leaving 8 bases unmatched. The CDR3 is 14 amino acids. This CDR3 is CASRPGTALYEQYF. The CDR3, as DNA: TGTGCCAGCAGGCCGGGGACAGCACTCTACGAGCAGTACTTC.

CDR3 in amino acids: CASSLGRGLNYGYTF. DNA of the CDR3: TGTGCCAGCAGCTTGGGCAGGGGGCTTAACTATGGCTACACCTTC. V and J are TRBV6-5 and TRBJ1-2, with 8 bases matching TRBD1. Trimming took 6 bases from V and 1 from J; bases not matched to a gene: 7. Germline CDR1 MNHEY, CDR2 SVGAGI. The CDR3 consists of 15 residues.

The CDR3 loop is CASSQEQRGLNTEAFF. The CDR3 DNA follows: TGTGCCAGCAGCCAAGAGCAGAGGGGGCTGAACACTGAAGCTTTCTTT. This rearrangement joins TRBV4-2 to TRBJ1-1, with 7 bases identical to TRBD1. The ends lost 0 bases at V and 0 bases at J; junction bases unmatched: 4. The germline CDR1 and CDR2 sequences are LGHNA and YNFKEQ. The CDR3 runs 16 residues.

CDR3: CASSLMGQSTDTQYF. CDR3 bases: TGTGCCAGCAGTTTAATGGGACAGAGCACAGATACGCAGTATTTT. The V gene is TRBV28, the J gene TRBJ2-3; 7 nucleotides agree with TRBD1. Germline V gives CDR1 MDHEN, CDR2 SYDVKM. V shed 2 bases and J 0 bases; nucleotides not matched to a gene: 2. This CDR3 comprises 15 residues.

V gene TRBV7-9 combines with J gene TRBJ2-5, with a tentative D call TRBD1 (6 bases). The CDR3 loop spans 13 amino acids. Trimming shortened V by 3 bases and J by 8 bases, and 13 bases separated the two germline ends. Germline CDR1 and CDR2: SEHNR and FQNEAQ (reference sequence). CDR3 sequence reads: CASSFLGQRTQYF. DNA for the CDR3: TGTGCCAGCAGCTTTTTAGGACAGCGTACCCAGTACTTC.

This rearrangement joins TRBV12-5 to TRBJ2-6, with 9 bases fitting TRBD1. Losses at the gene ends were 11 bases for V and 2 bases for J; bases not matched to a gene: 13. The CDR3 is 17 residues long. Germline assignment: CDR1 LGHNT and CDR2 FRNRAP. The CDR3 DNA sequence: TGTGCTCGCCGCCGAGACAGGGGGATTGCTGGGGCCAACGTCCTGACTTTC. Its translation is CARRRDRGIAGANVLTF.